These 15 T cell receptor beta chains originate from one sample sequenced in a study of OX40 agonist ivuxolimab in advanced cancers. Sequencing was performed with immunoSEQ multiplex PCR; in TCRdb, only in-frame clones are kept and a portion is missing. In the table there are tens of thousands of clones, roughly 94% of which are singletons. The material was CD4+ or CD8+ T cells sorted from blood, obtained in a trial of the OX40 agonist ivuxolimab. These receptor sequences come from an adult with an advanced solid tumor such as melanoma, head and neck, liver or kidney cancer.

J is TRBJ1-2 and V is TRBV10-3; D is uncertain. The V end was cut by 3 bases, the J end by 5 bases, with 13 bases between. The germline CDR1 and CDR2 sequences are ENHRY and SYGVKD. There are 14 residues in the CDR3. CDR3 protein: CAISDIEGPYGYTF. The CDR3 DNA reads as TGTGCCATCAGTGATATCGAGGGTCCATATGGCTACACCTTC.

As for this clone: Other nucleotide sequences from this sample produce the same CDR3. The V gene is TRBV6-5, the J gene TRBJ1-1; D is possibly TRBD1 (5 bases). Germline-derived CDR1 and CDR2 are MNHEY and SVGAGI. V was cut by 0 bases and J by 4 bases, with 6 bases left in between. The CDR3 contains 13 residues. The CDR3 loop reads CASSYSGGTEAFF. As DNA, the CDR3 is TGTGCCAGCAGTTACTCCGGGGGCACTGAAGCTTTCTTT.

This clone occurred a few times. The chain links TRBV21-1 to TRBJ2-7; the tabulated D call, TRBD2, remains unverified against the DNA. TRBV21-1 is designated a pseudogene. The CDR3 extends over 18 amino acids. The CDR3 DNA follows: TGTGCCAGCAACGTGGCCCCACTAGCCCAAGACCCTATGGGCGAGCAGTACTTC. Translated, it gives CASNVAPLAQDPMGEQYF.

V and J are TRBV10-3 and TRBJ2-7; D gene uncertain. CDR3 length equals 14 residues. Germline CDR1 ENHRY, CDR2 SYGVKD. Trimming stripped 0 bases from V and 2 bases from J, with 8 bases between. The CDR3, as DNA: TGTGCCATCAGTGAGTCCATGGTAACCTACGAGCAGTACTTC. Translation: CAISESMVTYEQYF.

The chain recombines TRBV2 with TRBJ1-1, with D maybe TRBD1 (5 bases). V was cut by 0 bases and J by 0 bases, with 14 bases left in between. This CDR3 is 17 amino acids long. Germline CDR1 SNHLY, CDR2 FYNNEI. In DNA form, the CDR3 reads TGTGCCAGCAGTGAAGCGCTTTCGGGACGGGTGAACACTGAAGCTTTCTTT. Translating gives CASSEALSGRVNTEAFF.

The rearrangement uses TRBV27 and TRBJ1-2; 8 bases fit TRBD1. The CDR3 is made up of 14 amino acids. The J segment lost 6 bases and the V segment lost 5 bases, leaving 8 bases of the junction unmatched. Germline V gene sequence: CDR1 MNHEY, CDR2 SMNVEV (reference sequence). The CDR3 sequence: CASSPRGLRDGYTF. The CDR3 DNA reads TGTGCCAGCAGTCCCAGGGGGCTTAGGGATGGCTACACCTTC.

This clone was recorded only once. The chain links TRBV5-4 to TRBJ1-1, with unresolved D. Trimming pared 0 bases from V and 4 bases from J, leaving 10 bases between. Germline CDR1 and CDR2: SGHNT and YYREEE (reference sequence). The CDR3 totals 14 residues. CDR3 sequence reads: CASSLALGFTEAFF. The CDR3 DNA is TGTGCCAGCAGCTTGGCGCTCGGCTTCACTGAAGCTTTCTTT.

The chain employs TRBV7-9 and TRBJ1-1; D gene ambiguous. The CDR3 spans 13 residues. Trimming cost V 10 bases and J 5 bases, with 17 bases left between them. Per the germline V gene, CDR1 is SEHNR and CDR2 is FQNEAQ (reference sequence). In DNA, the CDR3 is TGTGCCACCGGCTCCGGCGGAAGGACTGAAGCTTTCTTT. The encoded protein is CATGSGGRTEAFF.

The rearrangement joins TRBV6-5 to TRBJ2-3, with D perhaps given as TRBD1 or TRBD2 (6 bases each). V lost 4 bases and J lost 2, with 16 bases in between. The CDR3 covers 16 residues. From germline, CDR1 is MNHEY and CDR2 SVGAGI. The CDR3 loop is CASSWGAAGNTDTQYF. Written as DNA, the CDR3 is TGTGCCAGCAGTTGGGGGGCCGCGGGGAACACAGATACGCAGTATTTT.

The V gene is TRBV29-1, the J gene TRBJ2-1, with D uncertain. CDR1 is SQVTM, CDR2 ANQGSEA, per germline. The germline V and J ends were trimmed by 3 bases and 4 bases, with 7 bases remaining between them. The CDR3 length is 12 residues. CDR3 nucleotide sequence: TGCAGCGTTGACCAGCGATACAATGAGCAGTTCTTC. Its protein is CSVDQRYNEQFF.

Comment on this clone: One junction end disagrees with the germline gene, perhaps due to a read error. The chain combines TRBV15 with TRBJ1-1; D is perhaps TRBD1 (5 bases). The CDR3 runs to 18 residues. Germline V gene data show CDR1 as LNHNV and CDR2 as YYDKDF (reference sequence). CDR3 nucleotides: TGTGCCACCACCAGAAGCCCCAGGGACGCCCTCCGAGACACTGAAGCTTTCTTT. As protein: CATTRSPRDALRDTEAFF. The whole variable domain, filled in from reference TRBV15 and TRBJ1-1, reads DAMVIQNPRYQVTQFGKPVTLSCSQTLNHNVMYWYQQKSSQAPKLLFHYYDKDFNNEADTPDNFQSRRPNTSFCFLDIRSPGLGDTAMYLCATTRSPRDALRDTEAFFGQGTRLTVV.

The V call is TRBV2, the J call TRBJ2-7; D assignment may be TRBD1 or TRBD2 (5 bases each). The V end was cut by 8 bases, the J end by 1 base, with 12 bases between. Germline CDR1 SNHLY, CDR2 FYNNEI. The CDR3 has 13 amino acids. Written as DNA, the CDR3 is TGTGCCAGCGCCCGGGGCAGATCCTACGAGCAGTACTTC. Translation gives CASARGRSYEQYF.

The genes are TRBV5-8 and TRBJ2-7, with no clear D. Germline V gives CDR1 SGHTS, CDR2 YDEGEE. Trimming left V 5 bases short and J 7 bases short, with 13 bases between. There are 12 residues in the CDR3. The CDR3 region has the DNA TGTGCCAGCAGGGGTAGCTCGAGGGAGCAGTACTTC. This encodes CASRGSSREQYF. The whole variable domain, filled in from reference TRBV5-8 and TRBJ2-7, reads EAGVTQSPTHLIKTRGQQATLRCSPISGHTSVYWYQQALGLGLQFLLWYDEGEERNRGNFPPRFSGRQFPNYSSELNVNALELEDSALYLCASRGSSREQYFGPGTRLTVT.

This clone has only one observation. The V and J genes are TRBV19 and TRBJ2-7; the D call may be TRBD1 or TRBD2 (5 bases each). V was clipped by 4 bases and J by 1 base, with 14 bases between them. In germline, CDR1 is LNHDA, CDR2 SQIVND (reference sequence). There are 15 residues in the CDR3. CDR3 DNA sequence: TGTGCCAGTAGTACCCGGGACCGAAGGTCCTACGAGCAGTACTTC. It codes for CASSTRDRRSYEQYF. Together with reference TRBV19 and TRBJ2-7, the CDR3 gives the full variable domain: DGGITQSPKYLFRKEGQNVTLSCEQNLNHDAMYWYRQDPGQGLRLIYYSQIVNDFQKGDIAEGYSVSREKKESFPLTVTSAQKNPTAFYLCASSTRDRRSYEQYFGPGTRLTVT.

The CDR3 protein is CASSQDWDEQFF. The CDR3, as DNA: TGTGCCAGTAGTCAAGACTGGGATGAGCAGTTCTTC. This chain links TRBV19 with TRBJ2-1; D remains ambiguous. Germline V lookup: CDR1 LNHDA, CDR2 SQIVND (reference sequence). V was shortened by 5 bases and J by 8 bases, with 10 bases between the two germline ends. The length of the CDR3 is 12 residues.